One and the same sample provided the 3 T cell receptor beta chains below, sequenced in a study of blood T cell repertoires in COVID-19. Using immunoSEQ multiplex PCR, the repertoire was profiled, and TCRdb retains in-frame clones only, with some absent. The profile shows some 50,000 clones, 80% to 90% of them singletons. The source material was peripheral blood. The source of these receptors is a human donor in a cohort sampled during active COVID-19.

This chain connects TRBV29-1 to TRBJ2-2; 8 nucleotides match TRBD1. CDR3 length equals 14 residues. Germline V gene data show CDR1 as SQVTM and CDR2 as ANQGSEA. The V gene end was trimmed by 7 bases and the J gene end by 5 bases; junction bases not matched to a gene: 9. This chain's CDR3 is CSGRGTGSTGELFF. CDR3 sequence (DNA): TGCAGCGGCCGAGGGACAGGATCGACCGGGGAGCTGTTTTTT.

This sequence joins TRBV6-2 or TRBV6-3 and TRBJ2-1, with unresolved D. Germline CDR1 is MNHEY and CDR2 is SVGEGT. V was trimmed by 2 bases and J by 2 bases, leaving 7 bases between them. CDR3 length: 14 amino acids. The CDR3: CASSYGLTYNEQFF. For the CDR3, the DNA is TGTGCCAGCAGTTACGGGCTGACCTACAATGAGCAGTTCTTC.

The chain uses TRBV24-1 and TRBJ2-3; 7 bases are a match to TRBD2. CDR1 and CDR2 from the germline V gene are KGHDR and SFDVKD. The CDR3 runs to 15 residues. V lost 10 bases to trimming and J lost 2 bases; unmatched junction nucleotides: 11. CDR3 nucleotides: TGTGCCACACAAATGGGGGGGGATTTCACAGATACGCAGTATTTT. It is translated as CATQMGGDFTDTQYF.